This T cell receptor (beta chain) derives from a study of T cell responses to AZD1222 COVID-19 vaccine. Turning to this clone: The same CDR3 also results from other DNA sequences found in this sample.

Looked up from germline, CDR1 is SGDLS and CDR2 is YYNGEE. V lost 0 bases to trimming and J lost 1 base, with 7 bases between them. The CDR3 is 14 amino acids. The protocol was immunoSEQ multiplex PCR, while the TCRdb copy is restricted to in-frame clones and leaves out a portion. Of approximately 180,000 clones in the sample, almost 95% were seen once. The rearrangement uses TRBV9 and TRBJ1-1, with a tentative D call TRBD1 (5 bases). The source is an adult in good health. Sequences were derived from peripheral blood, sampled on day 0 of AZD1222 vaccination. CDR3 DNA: TGTGCCAGCAGCGTAGTGGGGGAGAACACTGAAGCTTTCTTT. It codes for CASSVVGENTEAFF.